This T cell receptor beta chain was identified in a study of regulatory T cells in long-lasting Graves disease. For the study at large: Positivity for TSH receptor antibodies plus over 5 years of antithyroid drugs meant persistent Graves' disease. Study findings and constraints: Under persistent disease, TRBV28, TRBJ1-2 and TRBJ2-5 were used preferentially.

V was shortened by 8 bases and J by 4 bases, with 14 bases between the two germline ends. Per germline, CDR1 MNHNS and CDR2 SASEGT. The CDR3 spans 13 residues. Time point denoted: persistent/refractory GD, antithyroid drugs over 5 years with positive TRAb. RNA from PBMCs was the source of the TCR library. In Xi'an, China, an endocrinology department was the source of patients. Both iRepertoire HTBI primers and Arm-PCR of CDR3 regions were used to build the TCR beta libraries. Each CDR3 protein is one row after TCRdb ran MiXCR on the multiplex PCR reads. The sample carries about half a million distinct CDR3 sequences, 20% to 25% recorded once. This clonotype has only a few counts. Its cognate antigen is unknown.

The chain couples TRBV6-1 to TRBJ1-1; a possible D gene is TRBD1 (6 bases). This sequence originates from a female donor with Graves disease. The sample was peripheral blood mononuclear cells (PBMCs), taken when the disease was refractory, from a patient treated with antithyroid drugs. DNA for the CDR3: TGTGCCAGCGAACAGGGCTGGGGCACTGAAGCTTTCTTT. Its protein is CASEQGWGTEAFF.